Shown below are 17 T cell receptor beta chains from a single sample sequenced in a study of tumor and adjacent non-tumor tissue in lung cancer listed by TCRdb under 2018. RNA was extracted from bulk unsorted tissue and checked for quality with a NanoDrop ND-1000 and an Agilent 2100. The library was generated by multiplex PCR. The sequencer was an Illumina HiSeq 2500. TCRbeta libraries were constructed through three rounds of nested PCR with primers (Table S4) according to protocols modified from ARM-PCR. Using fastp trimming at Q25 and MiXCR clonotype assembly, TCRdb reanalyzed the public sequencing data and kept in-frame beta chains. All rows with the same CDR3 protein become a single entry with the most common DNA and genes. This sample has about 110,000 distinct CDR3 sequences in its table, and 75% of those were observed once. Under 45% of the sample rests with the top ten. Sequencing was carried out using lung tumor tissue. Receptors originate from an older woman with non-small cell lung cancer.

This clonotype was detected ten times or more. The chain is built from TRBV20-1 and TRBJ2-4; no clear D gene. The germline V and J ends were trimmed by 5 bases and 3 bases, with 17 bases remaining between them. The CDR3 has 15 amino acids. From germline, CDR1 is DFQATT and CDR2 SNEGSKA (reference sequence). This CDR3 reads CSAEDAQSGKNIQYF. The CDR3 coding sequence is TGCAGTGCTGAAGATGCGCAGTCCGGCAAAAACATTCAGTACTTC.

Details on this clonotype: At one boundary the junction diverges from the germline segment, which might be a read error. The chain links TRBV20-1 to TRBJ1-2; perhaps TRBD1 as D (5 bases). In germline, CDR1 is DFQATT, CDR2 SNEGSKA (reference sequence). This CDR3 is 13 amino acids long. The CDR3: CSSRFQGEYGYTF. For the CDR3, the DNA is TGCAGTTCTAGATTTCAGGGAGAATATGGCTACACCTTC.

In the case of this clonotype: One end of the junction does not line up with germline, which may come from a read error. The gene calls are TRBV11-1 and TRBJ2-1; TRBD1 agrees at 9 bases. This CDR3 region has 14 residues. Germline values: CDR1 SGHAT, CDR2 FQDESV (reference sequence). In DNA, the CDR3 is TGTGCCAGCAACTTGGATGGGGACAGGGATGAGCAGCTCTTC. This gives the protein CASNLDGDRDEQLF. Full variable domain (missing parts from reference TRBV11-1 and TRBJ2-1): EAEVAQSPRYKITEKSQAVAFWCDPISGHATLYWYRQILGQGPELLVQFQDESVVDDSQLPKDRFSAERLKGVDSTLKIQPAELGDSAMYLCASNLDGDRDEQLFGPGTRLTVL.

Points on this clonotype: This may stem from a read error, because a much larger clone lies one nucleotide away. The J gene is TRBJ2-5, the V gene TRBV6-2 or TRBV6-3; 10 bases align to TRBD1. Looked up from germline, CDR1 is MNHEY and CDR2 is SVGEGT. V dropped 2 bases and J dropped 5; count of bases not matched to a gene: 5. The CDR3 has 15 amino acids. The CDR3 DNA reads TGTGCCAGCAGTTACCCGAGGGGACAGGGGGAGACCCAGTACTTC. It yields the protein CASSYPRGQGETQYF.

Worth noting for this clonotype: This may arise from a read error, as a much more abundant clone is one base away. This chain uses TRBV6-1 with TRBJ1-5; D is possibly TRBD1 (5 bases). Germline lookup yields CDR1 MNHNS and CDR2 SASEGT. There are 13 residues in the CDR3. With 6 bases removed from V and 4 bases from J, the gap between germline ends came to 10 bases. The CDR3 spells CASRQVYNQPQHF. CDR3 DNA: TGTGCCAGCAGACAGGTGTATAATCAGCCCCAGCATTTT.

Concerning this clonotype itself: The junction departs from germline at one end; a sequencing error may be responsible. The chain links TRBV11-1 to TRBJ2-2, with 11 bases lining up with TRBD2. CDR3 size: 17 residues. Germline assignment: CDR1 SGHAT and CDR2 FQDESV (reference sequence). The CDR3 DNA reads as TGTGCCGGCAGCCCGCGACTAGCGGGAAAATCCACTGGGGAGCTGTTTTTT. Encoded protein: CAGSPRLAGKSTGELFF. Full variable domain (rest looked up from reference TRBV11-1 and TRBJ2-2): EAEVAQSPRYKITEKSQAVAFWCDPISGHATLYWYRQILGQGPELLVQFQDESVVDDSQLPKDRFSAERLKGVDSTLKIQPAELGDSAMYLCAGSPRLAGKSTGELFFGEGSRLTVL.

A remark on this clonotype: A much larger clone sits a single nucleotide away, making a read error possible. The chain links TRBV11-2 to TRBJ2-1; TRBD2 matches at 10 bases. CDR3 length: 17 residues. Per germline, CDR1 SGHAT and CDR2 FQNNGV. V shed 1 base and J 7 bases; nucleotides not matched to a gene: 10. CDR3 protein: CASSLGVSGRWGNEQFF. The CDR3 nucleotides are TGTGCCAGCAGCTTAGGGGTTAGCGGGAGGTGGGGGAATGAGCAGTTCTTC.

On this clonotype: This sequence may be a read error, since a much larger clone differs from it by one base. The V call is TRBV4-3, the J call TRBJ2-7; 8 bases line up with TRBD1. The V gene's germline CDR1 is LGHNA and CDR2 YSLEER. CDR3 length: 15 residues. The CDR3: CTSSQRTGIPYEQYF. The CDR3 bases are TGCACCAGCAGCCAAAGGACAGGGATTCCCTACGAGCAGTACTTC.

This clonotype was seen many times. The J gene is TRBJ1-2, the V gene TRBV4-3; D ambiguous. This CDR3 spans 15 amino acids. Deletions cut 0 bases from V and 6 bases from J, with 14 bases between. CDR1 and CDR2 (germline): LGHNA, YSLEER. This CDR3 is CASSQEARALDGYTF. CDR3 in DNA: TGCGCCAGCAGCCAAGAGGCCCGGGCCTTGGATGGCTACACCTTC.

In the case of this clonotype: This CDR3 fails to terminate in the conserved phenylalanine or tryptophan, so it likely reflects a read error. The chain combines TRBV20-1 with TRBJ2-5; D not resolved. Per germline, CDR1 DFQATT and CDR2 SNEGSKA (reference sequence). This CDR3 is built from 14 residues. Trimming shortened V by 0 bases and J by 4 bases, and 12 bases separated the two germline ends. The CDR3: CSARDLGTLETQYL. In DNA, the CDR3 is TGCAGTGCTAGAGACTTAGGCACCTTAGAGACCCAGTACCTC.

This clonotype showed up many times. The chain combines TRBV6-6 with TRBJ2-2; D tentatively reads TRBD1 or TRBD2 (5 bases each). Per germline, CDR1 MNHNY and CDR2 SVGAGI (reference sequence). Trimming removed 8 bases from V and 0 bases from J, with 19 bases in between. The CDR3 is made up of 17 amino acids. The CDR3 loop reads CASAPVGAGANTGELFF. In nucleotides, the CDR3 is TGTGCCAGCGCCCCAGTTGGGGCGGGCGCGAACACCGGGGAGCTGTTTTTT.

Notes on this clonotype: At one of its ends the junction is not consistent with the germline gene, which may arise from a read error. The CDR3 loop is CASSEFPGRDKQYF. In DNA, the CDR3 is TGTGCCAGCAGTGAGTTCCCGGGGAGGGACAAGCAGTATTTC. V and J are TRBV6-4 and TRBJ2-7, with a weak D call TRBD2 (7 bases). The CDR3 is 14 amino acids. Germline loops: CDR1 MRHNA, CDR2 SNTAGT.

Concerning this clonotype: This could be a read error, since a much larger clone is one nucleotide away. The rearrangement links TRBV20-1 to TRBJ1-2, with 11 positions matching TRBD1. Trimming at V came to 5 bases and at J to 7 bases, leaving 12 bases not matched to a gene. This CDR3 has 15 residues. Per the germline V gene, CDR1 is DFQATT and CDR2 is SNEGSKA (reference sequence). The CDR3 DNA is TGCAGTGCTCCCCGGGACAGGGGGACAATCTCTGGCTACACCTTC. Translating gives CSAPRDRGTISGYTF.

The table lists this clonotype with a few counts. A much more abundant neighbour one base away suggests this may be a read error. The CDR3 protein is CASSTDEGVADTQYF. CDR3 in DNA: TGTGCCAGCAGTACGGACGAGGGGGTGGCAGATACGCAGTATTTT. The rearrangement joins TRBV6-2 or TRBV6-3 to TRBJ2-3, with a tentative D call TRBD1 (6 bases). Germline CDR1 MNHEY, CDR2 SVGEGT. V lost 5 bases and J lost 4, with 16 bases in between. The CDR3 runs to 15 residues.

On this clonotype: This sequence may be a read error, since a much larger clone differs from it by one base. The V call is TRBV20-1, the J call TRBJ2-7, with D unclear. The CDR3 has 12 residues. Germline assignment: CDR1 DFQATT and CDR2 SNEGSKA (reference sequence). Trimming cost V 0 bases and J 3 bases, with 6 bases left between them. This chain's CDR3 is CSARDQVYEQYF. The CDR3 region has the DNA TGCAGTGCTAGAGATCAGGTCTACGAGCAGTACTTC.

Ten or more counts support this clonotype. The CDR3 coding sequence is TGTGCCAGCAGTTTGGACAGGGGAGTTTTGTCTGAGCAGTTCTTC. Residues: CASSLDRGVLSEQFF. This sequence joins TRBV12-3 or TRBV12-4 and TRBJ2-1; TRBD1 matches at 9 bases. J lost 9 bases, V lost 3 bases, and 9 bases had no gene match. CDR3 size: 15 residues.

Turning to this clonotype: One end of the junction varies from germline; a read error may be responsible. The CDR3: CVSNPPQGSYNEQFF. The CDR3, as DNA: TGTGTCAGCAACCCCCCCCAGGGGTCCTACAATGAGCAGTTCTTC. J is TRBJ2-1 and V is TRBV13; perhaps TRBD1 as D (6 bases). Germline-derived CDR1 and CDR2 are PRHDT and FYEKMQ (reference sequence). The CDR3 has 15 residues.